This passage covers 4 T cell receptor beta chains from one sample sequenced in a study of PD-1 blockade in classical Hodgkin lymphoma. Each and every patient relapsed after autologous stem cell transplantation, and patients got differing brentuximab vedotin exposure. The table came from immunoSEQ multiplex PCR; TCRdb's copy has only in-frame clones and leaves some out. This sample has about 14,000 clones; about four fifths occur once, and the top ten carry about 20%. The sequencing used peripheral blood mononuclear cells (PBMCs), collected at baseline. Receptor source: a human donor with classical Hodgkin lymphoma.

CDR3 nucleotides: TGTGCCAGCAGCTTGGGGAGGGATCATGGCTACACCTTC. Translated: CASSLGRDHGYTF. The chain combines TRBV5-8 with TRBJ1-2; D gene uncertain. This CDR3 region has 13 residues. The V end was cut by 0 bases, the J end by 6 bases, with 9 bases between. In germline, CDR1 is SGHTS, CDR2 YDEGEE.

V is TRBV5-1 and J is TRBJ2-7, with 9 bases identical to TRBD1. The germline V gene has CDR1 SGHRS and CDR2 YFSETQ. Trimming at V came to 5 bases and at J to 4 bases, leaving 10 bases not matched to a gene. CDR3 length: 15 residues. CDR3 bases: TGCGCCAGCAGGCTCGATCCGGGACAGGGTTACGAGCAGTACTTC. Its translation: CASRLDPGQGYEQYF.

The chain couples TRBV5-4 to TRBJ1-2; TRBD1 matches at 8 bases. CDR1 and CDR2 (germline): SGHNT, YYREEE (reference sequence). V lost 3 bases and J lost 5; bases outside the gene matches: 9. The CDR3 extends over 15 amino acids. The CDR3 region has the DNA TGTGCCAGCAGCTCCCTACGGACAGGGTGGTATGGCTACACCTTC. Protein: CASSSLRTGWYGYTF.

This sequence joins TRBV19 and TRBJ1-3; weak D call: TRBD1 (6 bases). Trimming stripped 4 bases from V and 2 bases from J, with 6 bases between. The CDR3 covers 13 residues. Germline loops: CDR1 LNHDA, CDR2 SQIVND (reference sequence). The CDR3 loop is CASSRTAGNTIYF. CDR3 nucleotide sequence: TGTGCCAGTAGTAGGACAGCTGGAAACACCATATATTTT.